The rows below give T cell receptor beta chains drawn from one sample of a study of beta chain features in type 1 diabetes. Here immunoSEQ multiplex PCR was the method, and the copy in TCRdb shows in-frame clones only, minus some. The profile shows 300,000 to 400,000 clones, around 9% of them singletons. Sequenced: central memory CD4+ T cells from blood. The receptor set was obtained from a young man with type 1 diabetes. CDR3s include the opening cysteine and the closing phenylalanine or tryptophan. D genes are given only for firm matches. Clone size appears in some rows only: once, few, many, or a class for an expanded clone.

abundance,d_gene,v_gene,j_gene,CDR3aa,CDR3nt
NA,NA,TRBV9,TRBJ1-1,CASSVRSDTEAFF,TGTGCCAGCAGCGTCAGGAGCGACACTGAAGCTTTCTTT
NA,TRBD1,TRBV29-1,TRBJ1-6,CSVGQGLNSPLHF,TGCAGCGTTGGACAGGGGCTGAATTCACCCCTCCACTTT
many,NA,TRBV7-2,TRBJ2-1,CASSLDLQGRFF,TGTGCCAGCAGCTTAGACCTTCAGGGCCGATTCTTC
NA,NA,TRBV20-1,TRBJ1-5,CSATDNGPQHF,TGCAGTGCTACGGACAACGGGCCCCAGCATTTT
NA,TRBD2,TRBV7-9,TRBJ2-3,CASSRGGTDTQYF,TGTGCCAGCAGCCGGGGGGGCACGGATACGCAGTATTTT
NA,NA,TRBV10-3,TRBJ2-3,CATSLIHDRTDTQYF,TGTGCCACCTCACTCATACACGACAGGACAGATACGCAGTATTTT
NA,NA,TRBV4-3,TRBJ1-2,CASSQDFGAPYGYTF,TGCGCCAGCAGCCAAGATTTCGGGGCCCCCTATGGCTACACCTTC
few,TRBD1,TRBV7-9,TRBJ2-2,CASSLPKTGGRTGELFF,TGTGCCAGCAGCTTACCCAAAACAGGGGGCCGGACCGGGGAGCTGTTTTTT
NA,NA,TRBV6-5,TRBJ2-7,CASSYQGGYEQYF,TGTGCCAGCAGTTACCAGGGGGGCTACGAGCAGTACTTC
few,NA,TRBV18,TRBJ2-2,CASSPRGGADTGELFF,TGTGCCAGCTCACCACGGGGGGGCGCGGACACCGGGGAGCTGTTTTTT
few,NA,TRBV10-3,TRBJ2-7,CAISDPRRHFEQYF,TGTGCCATCAGTGACCCCCGCCGACATTTCGAGCAGTACTTC
few,TRBD1,TRBV9,TRBJ1-3,CASSLWTGVRNTIYF,TGTGCCAGCAGCTTATGGACAGGGGTTAGGAACACCATATATTTT
NA,NA,TRBV7-2,TRBJ2-1,CASSFRTDEQFF,TGTGCCAGCAGCTTTCGGACAGACGAGCAGTTCTTC
many,TRBD1,TRBV7-2,TRBJ2-1,CASSFAVDRGNEQFF,TGTGCCAGCAGCTTCGCTGTGGACAGGGGTAATGAGCAGTTCTTC
few,NA,TRBV18,TRBJ2-1,CASSPPQGLYNEQFF,TGTGCCAGCTCACCACCTCAGGGGCTATACAATGAGCAGTTCTTC
few,TRBD1,TRBV5-1,TRBJ1-5,CASSPGQGGQPQHF,TGCGCCAGCAGCCCCGGACAGGGGGGTCAGCCCCAGCATTTT
NA,NA,TRBV30,TRBJ1-1,CAWSNGGGAAEAFF,TGTGCCTGGAGTAACGGAGGGGGGGCGGCTGAAGCTTTCTTT
few,TRBD1,TRBV19,TRBJ1-5,CASSMGQGLPEPQHF,TGTGCCAGTAGTATGGGACAGGGACTACCCGAGCCCCAGCATTTT
few,NA,TRBV19,TRBJ1-5,CASSIVGRGRGNQPQHF,TGTGCCAGTAGTATAGTCGGCAGGGGAAGGGGGAATCAGCCCCAGCATTTT
few,NA,TRBV30,TRBJ2-1,CAWAFDGKQFF,TGTGCCTGGGCCTTCGACGGGAAGCAGTTCTTC
few,NA,TRBV15,TRBJ2-5,CATSLGIWGQQETQYF,TGTGCCACCAGTCTGGGGATCTGGGGGCAACAAGAGACCCAGTACTTC
NA,NA,TRBV5-6,TRBJ2-7,CASSPVGGPNYEQYF,TGTGCCAGCAGCCCGGTCGGGGGTCCCAACTACGAGCAGTACTTC
few,NA,TRBV4-3,TRBJ1-6,CASSPQRGSNSPLHF,TGCGCCAGCAGCCCCCAAAGGGGGTCGAATTCACCCCTCCACTTT
NA,NA,TRBV5-1,TRBJ1-1,CASSFGEVGTEAFF,TGCGCCAGCAGCTTCGGGGAAGTAGGAACTGAAGCTTTCTTT
NA,NA,TRBV6-6,TRBJ1-1,CASSYEGWNTEAFF,TGTGCCAGCAGTTACGAGGGATGGAACACTGAAGCTTTCTTT
NA,TRBD2,TRBV30,TRBJ2-7,CACRLAGEQYF,TGTGCCTGTAGACTAGCCGGCGAGCAGTACTTC
many,TRBD2,TRBV7-9,TRBJ2-1,CASSLKTSGVNEQFF,TGTGCCAGCAGCCTAAAGACTAGCGGGGTGAATGAGCAGTTCTTC
NA,NA,TRBV7-9,TRBJ1-1,CASSLMGSSGEAFF,TGTGCCAGCAGCTTAATGGGGTCGAGCGGTGAAGCTTTCTTT
few,NA,TRBV4-1,TRBJ2-1,CASSQGERLDNEQFF,TGCGCCAGCAGCCAAGGGGAACGCCTGGACAATGAGCAGTTCTTC
few,NA,TRBV7-9,TRBJ2-7,CASSLDRDKQYF,TGTGCCAGCAGCTTAGACAGGGACAAGCAGTACTTC
NA,NA,TRBV30,TRBJ2-2,CAWSVRELTGELFF,TGTGCCTGGAGTGTACGGGAGCTCACCGGGGAGCTGTTTTTT
many,NA,TRBV5-6,TRBJ1-1,CASSLVHGGTEAFF,TGTGCCAGCAGCTTGGTCCATGGGGGAACTGAAGCTTTCTTT
many,NA,TRBV7-9,TRBJ2-5,CASSPSANRGRETQYF,TGTGCCAGCAGCCCCAGTGCGAACAGAGGTCGAGAGACCCAGTACTTC
NA,NA,TRBV7-9,TRBJ1-6,CASSQLRTEQDWAPLHF,TGTGCCAGCAGCCAACTACGCACAGAGCAGGATTGGGCACCCCTCCACTTT
few,TRBD1,TRBV6-1,TRBJ1-2,CAISEQGLGSNYGYTF,TGTGCCATCAGTGAACAGGGGCTTGGGTCAAACTATGGCTACACCTTC
NA,NA,TRBV27,TRBJ2-3,CASSLLPTAGQDTQYF,TGTGCCAGCAGTTTATTACCGACGGCAGGACAAGATACGCAGTATTTT
NA,NA,TRBV29-1,TRBJ1-1,CSVEVIRGDTEAFF,TGCAGCGTTGAAGTCATTCGGGGGGACACTGAAGCTTTCTTT